A selection of T cell receptor beta chains follows, all from one sample in a study of technical replicates of blood from several donors. The data were produced by immunoSEQ multiplex PCR, yet TCRdb's version contains in-frame clones alone and is incomplete. The data show more than 90,000 clones, with around 95% seen just once and around 0.22% held by the top ten. The material sequenced was T cells isolated from PBMCs. All receptors come from a human donor in good health. Both conserved end residues are part of each CDR3. A D gene is named only where the DNA matches it firmly. Rows give clone size only sometimes, using once, few, many, or a class for an expanded clone.

.	TRBV7-9	TRBJ2-1	.	TGTGCCAGCAGCTTCGGCGGTTCCTACAATGAGCAGTTCTTC	CASSFGGSYNEQFF
TRBD2	TRBV30	TRBJ2-5	.	TGTGCCTGGAGTGCAATAGCGGGGGGTCGTGAGACCCAGTACTTC	CAWSAIAGGRETQYF
TRBD1	TRBV27	TRBJ2-7	.	TGTGCCAGCAGTTCCTGGACAGGGACCTACGAGCAGTACTTC	CASSSWTGTYEQYF
.	TRBV5-4	TRBJ2-7	.	TGTGCCAGCAGCTCCCCCGGGACTCCCTACGAGCAGTACTTC	CASSSPGTPYEQYF
TRBD1	TRBV29-1	TRBJ2-7	.	TGCAGCGTTATTGGGGACAGGATCGACGAGCAGTACTTC	CSVIGDRIDEQYF
TRBD1	TRBV5-1	TRBJ2-3	.	TGCGCCAGCAGCTTGACCGGGACAGGGGGCTTCACAGATACGCAGTATTTT	CASSLTGTGGFTDTQYF
TRBD1	TRBV11-3	TRBJ2-7	.	TGTGCCAGCAGCACGGGACAGGGTTACTCCTACGAGCAGTACTTC	CASSTGQGYSYEQYF
TRBD1	TRBV18	TRBJ2-7	.	TGTGCCAGCTCACCGAATACAGGGGGCGCGTCCTACGAGCAGTACTTC	CASSPNTGGASYEQYF
.	TRBV4-2	TRBJ2-3	.	TGTGCCAGCAGCCAAAGGGCGGGAACTAGCACAGATACGCAGTATTTT	CASSQRAGTSTDTQYF
.	TRBV27	TRBJ2-3	.	TGTGCCAGCAGTGGGGCAGCAAGCACAGATACGCAGTATTTT	CASSGAASTDTQYF
TRBD2	TRBV5-1	TRBJ2-2	.	TGCGCCAGTACGCGCTATGGGACTAGCGAGAACACCGGGGAGCTGTTTTTT	CASTRYGTSENTGELFF
.	TRBV27	TRBJ1-2	.	TGTGCCAGCGGAGATAACTACAGGTCAGCTAACTATGGCTACACCTTC	CASGDNYRSANYGYTF
TRBD1	TRBV5-1	TRBJ1-1	.	TGCGCCAGCAGCTTATCTCCAGGGGGGAGCACTGAAGCTTTCTTT	CASSLSPGGSTEAFF
.	TRBV6-6	TRBJ2-7	.	TGTGCCAGCAGTCGAGGGACTTACTACGAGCAGTACTTC	CASSRGTYYEQYF
.	TRBV7-9	TRBJ2-7	once	TGTGCCAGCAGCTCGTCGGAGAAAGAAGTTCAAATCTTCTACGAGCAGTACTTC	CASSSSEKEVQIFYEQYF
.	TRBV7-3	TRBJ2-2	.	TGTGCCAGCAGCGGCGGTGACGGGGAGCTGTTTTTT	CASSGGDGELFF
.	TRBV9	TRBJ1-1	.	TGTGCCAGCAGCGTACTACTGAACACTGAAGCTTTCTTT	CASSVLLNTEAFF
.	TRBV2	TRBJ2-7	.	TGTGCCACCACAGGGGGGGTCTCCTACGAGCAGTACTTC	CATTGGVSYEQYF
.	TRBV11-3	TRBJ2-3	.	TGTGCCAGCAGCTTAGGGCAGTCGTCAGATACGCAGTATTTT	CASSLGQSSDTQYF
TRBD1	TRBV4-1	TRBJ2-2	.	TGCGCCAGCAGCCGAGGACAGGGTTTCGCGACGGGCGGGGAGCTGTTTTTT	CASSRGQGFATGGELFF
.	TRBV11-3	TRBJ1-3	.	TGTGCCAGCAGCTCCTACTTCTCTGGAAACACCATATATTTT	CASSSYFSGNTIYF
TRBD1	TRBV27	TRBJ1-5	once	TGTGCCAGCAGATCCATGACAGGGGGTTGGCAGCCCCAGCATTTT	CASRSMTGGWQPQHF
TRBD2	TRBV19	TRBJ2-7	.	TGTGCCAGTAGTCCCAGCGGGGGGGCCTCCTACGAGCAGTACTTC	CASSPSGGASYEQYF
TRBD1	TRBV11-1	TRBJ2-7	once	TGTGCCAGCAGCTTAATGGGACAGGAAGACTACGAGCAGTACTTC	CASSLMGQEDYEQYF
TRBD1	TRBV5-1	TRBJ2-1	.	TGCGCCAGCAGCGGCGGACAGGGGGGCGATGAGCAGTTCTTC	CASSGGQGGDEQFF
.	TRBV5-1	TRBJ2-2	.	TGCGCCAGCAGCTTGGCCGGAGGGAGTAACACCGGGGAGCTGTTTTTT	CASSLAGGSNTGELFF
.	TRBV11-1	TRBJ2-3	.	TGTGCCAGCAGTCGGAGGGGGGGACGCGCAGATACGCAGTATTTT	CASSRRGGRADTQYF
TRBD2	TRBV9	TRBJ2-3	.	TGTGCCAGCAGCGTAGGGGGGAGGGCCAGCACAGATACGCAGTATTTT	CASSVGGRASTDTQYF
.	TRBV2	TRBJ2-7	.	TGTGCCAGCAGTGGAGTAGGGGCAGCCTACGAGCAGTACTTC	CASSGVGAAYEQYF